A single sample gave rise to the 29 T cell receptor beta chains below, sequenced in a study of blood T cell repertoires in COVID-19. Sequenced by immunoSEQ multiplex PCR; TCRdb stores in-frame clones only, minus some. The sample includes 200,000 to 250,000 clones, about 86% of them seen just once. The sequenced sample consisted of peripheral blood. All receptors come from an elderly man with acute or convalescent COVID-19.

The chain combines TRBV20-1 with TRBJ2-7; D might be TRBD1 (5 bases). This CDR3 region has 14 residues. Between the trimmed V and J ends, which lost 3 bases and 5 bases, there was a span of 17 bases. Germline assignment: CDR1 DFQATT and CDR2 SNEGSKA (reference sequence). In DNA, the CDR3 is TGCAGTGCTAGTGGGGCGCTGCTGGTTCACGAGCAGTACTTC. Translation gives CSASGALLVHEQYF.

V is TRBV25-1 and J is TRBJ2-7; 8 bases are shared with TRBD1. Germline CDR1 reads MGHDK; CDR2 reads SYGVNS. The CDR3 runs to 15 residues. With V trimmed by 2 bases and J by 6 bases, 9 bases remained unmatched. The chain's CDR3 is CASSEIGRGRPEQYF. CDR3 coding DNA: TGTGCCAGCAGTGAAATAGGCAGGGGGCGCCCCGAGCAGTACTTC.

This clone was counted once. The chain recombines TRBV2 with TRBJ1-5; 9 bases map to TRBD1. The length of the CDR3 is 20 residues. V shed 3 bases and J 0 bases; nucleotides not matched to a gene: 15. Looked up from germline, CDR1 is SNHLY and CDR2 is FYNNEI. CDR3 sequence: CASSEVWGTGNLLSNQPQHF. The CDR3 DNA follows: TGTGCCAGCAGTGAGGTTTGGGGGACAGGGAATCTTCTTAGCAATCAGCCCCAGCATTTT.

The chain links TRBV19 to TRBJ2-1; the match to TRBD2 covers 9 bases. The CDR3 has 15 amino acids. V trimming: 3 bases; J trimming: 7 bases; junction bases outside the gene matches: 7. Germline loops: CDR1 LNHDA, CDR2 SQIVND (reference sequence). The CDR3 is CASSMRAGGGNEQFF. Written as DNA, the CDR3 is TGTGCCAGTAGTATGAGAGCGGGAGGTGGGAATGAGCAGTTCTTC.

This chain uses TRBV19 with TRBJ1-2, with D tentatively TRBD1 (6 bases). The CDR3 is 11 residues long. Trimming removed 6 bases at V and 12 bases at J, with 14 bases between. In germline, CDR1 is LNHDA, CDR2 SQIVND (reference sequence). The CDR3 DNA sequence: TGTGCCAGTAGCATGGACAGACGTAACACCTTC. Protein sequence: CASSMDRRNTF.

This rearrangement joins TRBV27 to TRBJ1-6; D unclear. Germline CDR1 and CDR2: MNHEY and SMNVEV (reference sequence). This CDR3 has 15 residues. V was cut by 2 bases and J by 0 bases, with 5 bases left in between. This CDR3 reads CASSLEGSYNSPLHF. CDR3 sequence (DNA): TGTGCCAGCAGTTTAGAGGGCTCCTATAATTCACCCCTCCACTTT.

This chain connects TRBV5-1 to TRBJ1-3, with 7 bases identical to TRBD1. This CDR3 is built from 17 residues. The trim removed 1 base at V and 4 bases at J, leaving 11 bases unmatched. Germline values: CDR1 SGHRS, CDR2 YFSETQ. CDR3 amino acids: CASSLSRQGTSGNTIYF. CDR3 DNA sequence: TGCGCCAGCAGCTTGTCCCGACAGGGCACCTCCGGAAACACCATATATTTT.

This chain connects TRBV18 to TRBJ1-1; no clear D gene. The CDR3 loop spans 15 amino acids. Trimming removed 4 bases from V and 1 base from J, with 13 bases in between. Germline assignment: CDR1 KGHSH and CDR2 LQKENI. The CDR3 region has the DNA TGTGCCAGCTCACGGAGGGAGGCGCCGAACACTGAAGCTTTCTTT. Encoded protein: CASSRREAPNTEAFF.

The CDR3 nucleotides read TGTGCCAGCCGGGGGGTCTGGGGCACTGAAGCTTTCTTT. Translating it yields CASRGVWGTEAFF. The rearrangement links TRBV12-3 or TRBV12-4 to TRBJ1-1, with D perhaps TRBD1 (5 bases). The CDR3 has 13 amino acids. V was pared by 8 bases and J by 4 bases, with 14 bases between.

This CDR3 is CAISGRRDSITGELFF. Written as DNA, the CDR3 is TGTGCCATCAGTGGACGCCGGGACAGTATCACCGGGGAGCTGTTTTTT. V and J are TRBV10-3 and TRBJ2-2, with 7 bases matching TRBD1. Unmatched junction bases numbered 9, after V lost 4 bases and J lost 4 bases. The CDR3 spans 16 residues. The germline CDR1 and CDR2 sequences are ENHRY and SYGVKD.

J is TRBJ1-4 and V is TRBV28; no reliable D call. V dropped 5 bases and J dropped 5 bases, with 12 bases sitting between them. Germline V gene lookup returns CDR1 MDHEN and CDR2 SYDVKM. The length of the CDR3 is 14 residues. The CDR3 DNA sequence: TGTGCCAGCAGTCACTCACCGGTAAATGAAAAACTGTTTTTT. Translated: CASSHSPVNEKLFF.

V gene TRBV10-3 combines with J gene TRBJ2-1; 7 bases agree with TRBD1. The V segment lost 2 bases and the J segment 3 bases; nucleotides outside the gene matches: 1. The CDR3 runs to 14 residues. Germline V gene data show CDR1 as ENHRY and CDR2 as SYGVKD. CDR3 sequence: CAISEAGGYNEQFF. The CDR3 DNA is TGTGCCATCAGTGAGGCAGGGGGCTACAATGAGCAGTTCTTC.

V is TRBV5-1 and J is TRBJ1-2, with TRBD1 matching 11 bases. J was trimmed by 4 bases and V by 0 bases; bases with no gene match: 2. This CDR3 has 15 residues. Germline V lookup: CDR1 SGHRS, CDR2 YFSETQ. The CDR3 sequence is CASSLGTGGTYGYTF. DNA for the CDR3: TGCGCCAGCAGCTTGGGGACAGGGGGCACCTATGGCTACACCTTC.

This chain uses TRBV11-3 with TRBJ2-7; 8 bases are a match to TRBD1. V was pared by 5 bases and J by 0 bases, with 6 bases of the junction left unmatched. This CDR3 region has 15 residues. Germline values: CDR1 SGHNT, CDR2 YENEEA. The DNA for the CDR3 is TGTGCCAGCAGCCCCCGGACAGGGAGCTCCTACGAGCAGTACTTC. It translates to CASSPRTGSSYEQYF.

This chain joins TRBV27 and TRBJ2-7; TRBD2 matches 12 bases. Germline V gene data show CDR1 as MNHEY and CDR2 as SMNVEV (reference sequence). This CDR3 is 14 amino acids long. Trimming cost V 5 bases and J 6 bases; bases outside gene matches: 5. Here the CDR3 reads CASSPRTSGAEQYF. The CDR3 bases are TGTGCCAGCAGTCCCCGGACTAGCGGGGCCGAGCAGTACTTC.

The chain links TRBV6-4 to TRBJ1-1; 10 nucleotides line up with TRBD1. Trimming at V came to 6 bases and at J to 11 bases, leaving 12 bases not matched to a gene. Germline lookup yields CDR1 MRHNA and CDR2 SNTAGT. This CDR3 contains 14 residues. CDR3 coding DNA: TGTGCCAGCAGAGCCGGGACAGGGGCGTTAGAGGCTTTCTTT. Translation gives CASRAGTGALEAFF.

V gene TRBV6-5 combines with J gene TRBJ1-6; D unresolved. The germline gives CDR1 MNHEY, CDR2 SVGAGI. This CDR3 region has 14 residues. The ends were cut back, 2 bases at V and 9 bases at J, with 11 bases in the middle. DNA of the CDR3: TGTGCCAGCAGTTACGGACTGTTTAGTTCACCCCTCCACTTT. It is translated as CASSYGLFSSPLHF.

The chain carries TRBV27 and TRBJ1-1, with 7 bases that match TRBD1. Trimming removed 0 bases from V and 7 bases from J; junction bases left unmatched: 17. This CDR3 is built from 18 residues. From germline, CDR1 is MNHEY and CDR2 SMNVEV (reference sequence). CDR3 nucleotides: TGTGCCAGCAGTTTATCTCTCTTGAATGAGGGGGCGCAGGGTGAAGCTTTCTTT. It specifies CASSLSLLNEGAQGEAFF.

This clone was counted once. The V and J genes are TRBV7-9 and TRBJ2-3; tentative D call: TRBD2 (7 bases). The germline V gene has CDR1 SEHNR and CDR2 FQNEAQ (reference sequence). The CDR3 has 15 residues. V was clipped by 5 bases and J by 6 bases, with 18 bases between them. The CDR3 here is CASSPDTGGRDTQYF. CDR3 DNA sequence: TGTGCCAGCAGCCCTGATACGGGGGGCCGGGATACGCAGTATTTT. Full variable domain (missing parts from reference TRBV7-9 and TRBJ2-3): DTGVSQNPRHKITKRGQNVTFRCDPISEHNRLYWYRQTLGQGPEFLTYFQNEAQLEKSRLLSDRFSAERPKGSFSTLEIQRTEQGDSAMYLCASSPDTGGRDTQYFGPGTRLTVL.

The chain employs TRBV3-1 (or the pseudogene TRBV3-2) and TRBJ2-7; tentative D call: TRBD1 (6 bases). The CDR3 is 13 amino acids. Germline V gives CDR1 LGHDT, CDR2 YNNKEL (reference sequence). The V end lost 4 bases, the J end lost 3 bases, and 10 bases lay between the germline ends. The chain's CDR3 is CASSLTGSYEQYF. CDR3 sequence (DNA): TGTGCCAGCAGCCTTACAGGGAGCTACGAGCAGTACTTC.

The chain employs TRBV4-1 and TRBJ1-5, with 7 bases matching TRBD1. With 4 bases clipped from V and 6 bases from J, the junction kept 3 bases outside the gene matches. This CDR3 contains 13 residues. Germline V gives CDR1 MGHRA, CDR2 YSYEKL. In nucleotides, the CDR3 is TGCGCCAGCAGCCTACAGGGGAGTCAGCCCCAGCATTTT. Its protein is CASSLQGSQPQHF.

This sequence joins TRBV15 and TRBJ1-5; weak D call: TRBD1 (5 bases). Germline CDR1 and CDR2: LNHNV and YYDKDF (reference sequence). This CDR3 spans 15 amino acids. V was clipped by 1 base and J by 5 bases, with 12 bases between them. The CDR3 sequence is CATSRVSGGDQPQHF. The CDR3 DNA sequence: TGTGCCACCAGCAGAGTGTCAGGAGGGGATCAGCCCCAGCATTTT.

J is TRBJ2-1 and V is TRBV5-6, with 9 bases identical to TRBD2. The CDR3 is 15 residues long. Germline V gives CDR1 SGHDT, CDR2 YYEEEE. J gave up 5 bases and V 4 bases, and 7 bases lay outside the gene matches. The CDR3 DNA sequence: TGTGCCAGCAGCGCGCCTAGCGGGGACCACAATGAGCAGTTCTTC. It translates to CASSAPSGDHNEQFF. Combining the CDR3 with reference TRBV5-6 and TRBJ2-1 gives the whole variable domain DAGVTQSPTHLIKTRGQQVTLRCSPKSGHDTVSWYQQALGQGPQFIFQYYEEEERQRGNFPDRFSGHQFPNYSSELNVNALLLGDSALYLCASSAPSGDHNEQFFGPGTRLTVL.

V gene TRBV7-2 combines with J gene TRBJ1-5; D is unresolved. Germline lookup yields CDR1 SGHTA and CDR2 FQGNSA. The CDR3 extends over 16 amino acids. V dropped 2 bases and J dropped 0 bases, with 11 bases sitting between them. The CDR3 coding sequence is TGTGCCAGCAGCTTACGGGGAGCGGATAGCAATCAGCCCCAGCATTTT. Amino acids: CASSLRGADSNQPQHF.

The V and J genes are TRBV28 and TRBJ2-2, with 9 bases matching TRBD1. Germline values: CDR1 MDHEN, CDR2 SYDVKM. This CDR3 is built from 16 residues. Unmatched junction bases numbered 6, after V lost 3 bases and J lost 4 bases. The CDR3 DNA reads TGTGCCAGCAGTTTTGCCGGGACAGGGACCACCGGGGAGCTGTTTTTT. This sequence encodes CASSFAGTGTTGELFF.

The chain combines TRBV27 with TRBJ2-5; 14 bases are a match to TRBD2. Germline V gene data show CDR1 as MNHEY and CDR2 as SMNVEV (reference sequence). This CDR3 contains 16 residues. J gave up 0 bases and V 5 bases, and 2 bases lay outside the gene matches. The CDR3 DNA is TGTGCCAGCAGTAGACTAGCGGGAGGGTACCAAGAGACCCAGTACTTC. Residues: CASSRLAGGYQETQYF.

The CDR3 is CASSIDVGAPDDEQYF. In DNA form, the CDR3 reads TGTGCCAGTAGTATAGATGTGGGGGCTCCCGATGACGAGCAGTACTTC. The chain uses TRBV19 and TRBJ2-7; possible D gene TRBD1, 6 bases. V lost 0 bases to trimming and J lost 5 bases, with 17 bases between them. The CDR3 extends over 16 amino acids. The germline gives CDR1 LNHDA, CDR2 SQIVND (reference sequence).

This rearrangement joins TRBV11-3 to TRBJ2-1; 8 bases are a match to TRBD2. Germline CDR1 and CDR2: SGHNT and YENEEA. V lost 3 bases and J lost 8; bases outside the gene matches: 9. The length of the CDR3 is 15 residues. The CDR3 protein is CASSFLGAGDHEQFF. CDR3 nucleotides: TGTGCCAGCAGCTTCCTCGGAGCGGGGGATCATGAGCAGTTCTTC.

V usage is TRBV12-3 or TRBV12-4 and J usage is TRBJ2-7; possibly TRBD1 for D (6 bases). The CDR3 length is 13 residues. The ends were cut back, 5 bases at V and 5 bases at J, with 13 bases in the middle. CDR3 coding DNA: TGTGCCAGCAGTACCTTCAGGGGCAACGAGCAGTACTTC. Translation gives CASSTFRGNEQYF.